One sample yielded the 19 T cell receptor beta chains listed below, sequenced in a study of T-cell reconstitution after alpha-beta-depleted transplantation in children (dated by TCRdb to the mid-2010s). The library relied on PCR. Sequencing instrument: Illumina HiSeq 2500. TCR library preparation used molecular barcoding, with unique molecular identifiers applied to normalize quantification of the TCRbeta repertoire. The public reads were quality trimmed at Q25 with fastp and then assembled into clones with MiXCR by TCRdb, keeping productive beta chains. Records with the same CDR3 protein are collapsed into one entry carrying the most frequent genes and DNA. Here the sample has some 530,000 distinct CDR3 sequences; around an eighth occur a single time. Of the sample, 4.5% to 6% falls within the top ten clones. This specimen consisted of PBMCs from the stem cell graft donor, obtained from the stem cell graft. The source of these receptors is a human donor who donated a stem cell graft to a child with combined immunodeficiency.

There are a few counts of this clonotype. The J gene is TRBJ2-7, the V gene TRBV20-1; 9 nucleotides agree with TRBD2. This CDR3 has 13 residues. V dropped 6 bases and J dropped 5; count of bases not matched to a gene: 8. The germline CDR1 and CDR2 sequences are DFQATT and SNEGSKA (reference sequence). CDR3 sequence reads: CSAPAGGGHEQYF. The CDR3 DNA reads as TGCAGTGCCCCAGCGGGAGGCGGACACGAGCAGTACTTC.

The J gene is TRBJ2-1, the V gene TRBV9; 12 bases agree with TRBD2. This CDR3 comprises 16 residues. After removal of 3 bases from V and 0 bases from J, the junction contained 1 base not matched to a gene. Germline V lookup: CDR1 SGDLS, CDR2 YYNGEE. CDR3: CASSASGRASYNEQFF. CDR3 bases: TGTGCCAGCAGCGCTAGCGGGAGGGCCTCCTACAATGAGCAGTTCTTC. Complete variable domain (other parts from reference TRBV9 and TRBJ2-1): DSGVTQTPKHLITATGQRVTLRCSPRSGDLSVYWYQQSLDQGLQFLIQYYNGEERAKGNILERFSAQQFPDLHSELNLSSLELGDSALYFCASSASGRASYNEQFFGPGTRLTVL.

This rearrangement joins TRBV7-8 to TRBJ2-5, with 7 bases lining up with TRBD2. Per germline, CDR1 SGHVS and CDR2 FQNEAQ. The CDR3 is made up of 16 amino acids. The J segment lost 5 bases and the V segment lost 0 bases, leaving 9 bases of the junction unmatched. The CDR3, as DNA: TGTGCCAGCAGCTTAGCGCGGGACTACGCCCGGGAGACCCAGTACTTC. Its translation: CASSLARDYARETQYF. Full variable domain (missing parts from reference TRBV7-8 and TRBJ2-5): GAGVSQSPRYKVAKRGQDVALRCDPISGHVSLFWYQQALGQGPEFLTYFQNEAQLDKSGLPSDRFFAERPEGSVSTLKIQRTQQEDSAVYLCASSLARDYARETQYFGPGTRLLVL.

The V and J genes are TRBV7-2 and TRBJ2-7; 9 nucleotides line up with TRBD2. CDR1 SGHTA and CDR2 FQGNSA come from the germline V gene. V trimming: 4 bases; J trimming: 6 bases; junction bases outside the gene matches: 7. This CDR3 is 14 amino acids long. This CDR3 is CASSSLAGRGEQYF. The CDR3 DNA follows: TGTGCCAGCAGCTCTCTAGCGGGGAGGGGCGAGCAGTACTTC.

This clonotype was detected a few times. The chain links TRBV12-3 or TRBV12-4 to TRBJ2-4; TRBD2 might be the D (5 bases). This CDR3 is built from 17 residues. The V and J ends lost 2 bases and 0 bases respectively, with 14 bases between them. CDR3 in DNA: TGTGCCAGCAGTTTATATGCAGGACTCCTAGCCAAAAACATTCAGTACTTC. It codes for CASSLYAGLLAKNIQYF.

This clonotype was found a few times. The CDR3 nucleotides read TGTGCCAGCAGCCAAGAGACAGGAACTAATGAAAAACTGTTTTTT. Translating it yields CASSQETGTNEKLFF. The chain links TRBV4-2 to TRBJ1-4; a possible D gene is TRBD1 (6 bases). The CDR3 totals 15 residues. Germline lookup yields CDR1 LGHNA and CDR2 YNFKEQ. V lost 0 bases and J lost 1, with 6 bases in between.

V gene TRBV7-9 combines with J gene TRBJ2-7; D is possibly TRBD1 (6 bases). The CDR3 runs 16 residues. CDR1 SEHNR and CDR2 FQNEAQ come from the germline V gene (reference sequence). V was cut by 3 bases and J by 1 base, with 16 bases left in between. CDR3 protein: CASSFKSRTGSYEQYF. CDR3 nucleotides: TGTGCCAGCAGCTTTAAGTCCCGAACAGGGTCCTACGAGCAGTACTTC.

CDR3 in amino acids: CASSPRRGPSYEQYF. The CDR3 DNA follows: TGTGCCAGCAGCCCCAGGCGGGGCCCATCCTACGAGCAGTACTTC. J is TRBJ2-7 and V is TRBV27; D possibly corresponds to TRBD2 (6 bases). The CDR3 runs 15 residues. Germline values: CDR1 MNHEY, CDR2 SMNVEV (reference sequence). V gave up 6 bases and J gave up 1 base, with 16 bases separating them.

This clonotype was found a few times. V usage is TRBV11-2 and J usage is TRBJ2-1; 11 nucleotides align to TRBD1. CDR3 size: 12 residues. Germline CDR1 and CDR2: SGHAT and FQNNGV. V trimming: 5 bases; J trimming: 12 bases; junction bases outside the gene matches: 3. This CDR3 is CASSPGTGGQFF. As DNA, the CDR3 is TGTGCCAGCAGCCCAGGGACAGGGGGGCAGTTCTTC.

This clonotype has a count of ten or more. This chain uses TRBV4-2 with TRBJ2-6; D unclear. The germline V gene encodes CDR1 LGHNA and CDR2 YNFKEQ. The CDR3 runs 17 residues. The V end lost 0 bases, the J end lost 0 bases, and 9 bases lay between the germline ends. The CDR3 is CASSQESSLSGANVLTF. The CDR3 DNA sequence: TGTGCCAGCAGCCAAGAATCATCCCTCTCTGGGGCCAACGTCCTGACTTTC.

This clonotype showed up many times. The rearrangement uses TRBV12-3 or TRBV12-4 and TRBJ1-1; D remains unclear. The CDR3 contains 13 residues. The ends were cut back, 4 bases at V and 5 bases at J, with 11 bases in the middle. CDR3: CASSYARGTEAFF. CDR3 nucleotide sequence: TGTGCCAGCAGTTACGCCCGGGGTACTGAAGCTTTCTTT.

This clonotype was seen more than once but under ten times. The CDR3 protein is CSAHLAGVPHEQYF. The CDR3 nucleotides are TGCAGTGCTCATCTAGCGGGAGTCCCCCACGAGCAGTACTTC. J is TRBJ2-7 and V is TRBV20-1, with 10 bases that match TRBD2. The CDR3 has 14 amino acids. V shed 5 bases, J shed 5 bases, and the junction held 9 bases outside the gene matches. Looked up from germline, CDR1 is DFQATT and CDR2 is SNEGSKA (reference sequence).

This chain connects TRBV7-8 to TRBJ2-1, with 7 bases aligning to TRBD1. V was clipped by 1 base and J by 5 bases; unmatched bases: 5. CDR3 length equals 15 residues. Germline V gene lookup returns CDR1 SGHVS and CDR2 FQNEAQ. The CDR3 loop is CASSLVATGNNEQFF. Here the CDR3 DNA reads TGTGCCAGCAGCTTAGTAGCGACAGGGAACAATGAGCAGTTCTTC.

This clonotype came up a few times. This chain joins TRBV9 and TRBJ2-2; D is possibly TRBD1 (6 bases). Germline CDR1 and CDR2: SGDLS and YYNGEE. Trimming took 0 bases from V and 5 from J, leaving 17 bases between them. This CDR3 region has 17 residues. This CDR3 reads CASSVAAYRANTGELFF. CDR3 DNA: TGTGCCAGCAGCGTAGCTGCGTACAGGGCTAATACCGGGGAGCTGTTTTTT.

This clonotype occurred a few times. This sequence joins TRBV5-1 and TRBJ2-3, with D possibly TRBD2 on 6 matching bases. Looked up from germline, CDR1 is SGHRS and CDR2 is YFSETQ. CDR3 length equals 15 residues. V shed 1 base and J shed 5 bases, with 14 bases lying between them. The CDR3 region has the DNA TGCGCCAGCAGCTTGCTTGGCGGGGCTAGAGATACGCAGTATTTT. Translated: CASSLLGGARDTQYF.

This clonotype was seen repeatedly, ten times or more. This chain uses TRBV7-2 with TRBJ2-5; TRBD2 might be the D (6 bases). Germline-derived CDR1 and CDR2 are SGHTA and FQGNSA. Trimming removed 4 bases from V and 1 base from J, with 7 bases in between. This CDR3 has 13 residues. This chain's CDR3 is CASSSTSQETQYF. The CDR3 region has the DNA TGTGCCAGCAGCTCGACTAGCCAAGAGACCCAGTACTTC.

The rearrangement links TRBV6-2 or TRBV6-3 to TRBJ2-7; 7 positions match TRBD1. The CDR3 spans 16 residues. Losses at the gene ends were 5 bases for V and 4 bases for J; bases not matched to a gene: 14. Germline CDR1 and CDR2: MNHEY and SVGEGT. The CDR3 DNA reads TGTGCCAGCAGTCAAAATTGGAGACTACAGGGGTACGAGCAGTACTTC. Amino acids: CASSQNWRLQGYEQYF.

This clonotype came up many times. Written as DNA, the CDR3 is TGCGCCAGCAGCCAAGATAAGACAGGGGGAGACGAGCAGTACTTC. This translates into CASSQDKTGGDEQYF. The chain recombines TRBV4-3 with TRBJ2-7; 9 bases are shared with TRBD1. The V segment lost 0 bases and the J segment 5 bases; nucleotides outside the gene matches: 5. Per the germline V gene, CDR1 is LGHNA and CDR2 is YSLEER. This CDR3 spans 15 amino acids.

This clonotype has a handful of counts. V and J are TRBV11-1 and TRBJ1-3; no firm D call. Germline-derived CDR1 and CDR2 are SGHAT and FQDESV (reference sequence). Trimming shortened V by 5 bases and J by 0 bases, and 20 bases separated the two germline ends. The CDR3 covers 18 residues. CDR3 coding DNA: TGTGCCAGCAGCCCTCGTCTTCGGGCGGCCCTCTCTGGAAACACCATATATTTT. This codes for CASSPRLRAALSGNTIYF.